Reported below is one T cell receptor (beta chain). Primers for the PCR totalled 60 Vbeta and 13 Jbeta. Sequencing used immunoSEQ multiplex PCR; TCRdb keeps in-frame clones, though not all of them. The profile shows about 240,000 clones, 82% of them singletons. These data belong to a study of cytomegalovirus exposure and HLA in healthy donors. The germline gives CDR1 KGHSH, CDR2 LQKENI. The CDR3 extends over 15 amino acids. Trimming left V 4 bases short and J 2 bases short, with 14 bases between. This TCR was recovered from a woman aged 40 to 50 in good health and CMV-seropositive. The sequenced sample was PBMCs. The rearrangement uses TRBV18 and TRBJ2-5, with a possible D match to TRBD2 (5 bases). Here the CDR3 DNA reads TGTGCCAGCTCACGGAGCGGTTCGGGACAAGAGACCCAGTACTTC. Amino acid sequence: CASSRSGSGQETQYF.